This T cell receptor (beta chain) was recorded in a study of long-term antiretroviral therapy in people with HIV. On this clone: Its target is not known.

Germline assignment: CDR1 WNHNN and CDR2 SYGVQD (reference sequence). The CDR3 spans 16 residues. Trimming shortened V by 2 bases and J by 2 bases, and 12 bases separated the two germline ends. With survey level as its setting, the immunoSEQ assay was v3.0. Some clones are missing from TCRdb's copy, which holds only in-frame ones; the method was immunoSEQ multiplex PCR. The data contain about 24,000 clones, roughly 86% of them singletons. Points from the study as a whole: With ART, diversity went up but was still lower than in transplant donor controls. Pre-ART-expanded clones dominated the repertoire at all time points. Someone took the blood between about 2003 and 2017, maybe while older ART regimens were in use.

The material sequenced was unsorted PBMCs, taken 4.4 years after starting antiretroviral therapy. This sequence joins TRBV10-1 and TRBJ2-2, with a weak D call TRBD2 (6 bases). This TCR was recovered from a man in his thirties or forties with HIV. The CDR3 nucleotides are TGCGCCAGCAGTGAGGCGGGGCGCGGTAACACCGGGGAGCTGTTTTTT. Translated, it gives CASSEAGRGNTGELFF.